This T cell receptor (beta chain) is drawn from a study of technical replicates of blood from a few donors. This CDR3 has 16 amino acids. Germline values: CDR1 LGHNA, CDR2 YSLEER. Losses at the gene ends were 3 bases for V and 3 bases for J; bases not matched to a gene: 7. Generated by immunoSEQ multiplex PCR, the TCRdb table keeps only in-frame clones and is missing some. The data show around 80,000 clones, about 96% seen once. J is TRBJ2-5 and V is TRBV4-3, with 10 bases fitting TRBD2. This TCR was sampled from a human donor in good health. Specimen: T cells isolated from PBMCs. The chain's CDR3 is CASSHARTSGKETQYF. In DNA, the CDR3 is TGCGCCAGCAGCCACGCAAGGACTAGCGGAAAAGAGACCCAGTACTTC.